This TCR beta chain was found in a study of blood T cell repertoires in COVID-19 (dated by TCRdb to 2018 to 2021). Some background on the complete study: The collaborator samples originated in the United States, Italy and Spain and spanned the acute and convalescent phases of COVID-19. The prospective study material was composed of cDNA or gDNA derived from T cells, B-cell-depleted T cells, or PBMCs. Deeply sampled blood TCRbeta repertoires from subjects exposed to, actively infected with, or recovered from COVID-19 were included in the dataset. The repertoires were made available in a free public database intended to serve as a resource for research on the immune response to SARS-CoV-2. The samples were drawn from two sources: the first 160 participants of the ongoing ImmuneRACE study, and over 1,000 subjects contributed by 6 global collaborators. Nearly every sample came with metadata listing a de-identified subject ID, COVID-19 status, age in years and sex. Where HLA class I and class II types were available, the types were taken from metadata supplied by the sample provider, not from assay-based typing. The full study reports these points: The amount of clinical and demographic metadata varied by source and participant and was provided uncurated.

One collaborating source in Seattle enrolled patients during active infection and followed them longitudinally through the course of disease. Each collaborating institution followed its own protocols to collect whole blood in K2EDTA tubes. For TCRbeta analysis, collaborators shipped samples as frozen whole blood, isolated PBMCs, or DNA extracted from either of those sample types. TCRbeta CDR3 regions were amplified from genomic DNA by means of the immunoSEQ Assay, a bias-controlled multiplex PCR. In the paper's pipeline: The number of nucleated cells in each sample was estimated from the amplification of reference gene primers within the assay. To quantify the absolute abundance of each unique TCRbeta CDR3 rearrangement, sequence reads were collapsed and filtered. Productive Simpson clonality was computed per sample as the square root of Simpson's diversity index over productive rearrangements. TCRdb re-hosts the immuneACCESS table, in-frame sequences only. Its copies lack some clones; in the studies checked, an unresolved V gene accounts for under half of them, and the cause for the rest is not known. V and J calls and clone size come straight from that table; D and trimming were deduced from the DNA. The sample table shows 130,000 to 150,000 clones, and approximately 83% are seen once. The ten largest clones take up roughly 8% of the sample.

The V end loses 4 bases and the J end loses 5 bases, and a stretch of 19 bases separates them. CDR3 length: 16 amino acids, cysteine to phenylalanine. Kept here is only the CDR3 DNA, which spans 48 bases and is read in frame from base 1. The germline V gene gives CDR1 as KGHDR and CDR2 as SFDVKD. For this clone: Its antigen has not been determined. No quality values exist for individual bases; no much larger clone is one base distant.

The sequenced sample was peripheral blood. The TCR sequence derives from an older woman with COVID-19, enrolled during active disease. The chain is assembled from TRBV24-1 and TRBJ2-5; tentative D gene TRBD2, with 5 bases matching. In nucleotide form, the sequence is TGTGCCACCAGTGACCAGACTAATTTCGGGGAGGAGACCCAGTACTTC. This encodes CATSDQTNFGEETQYF.